This T cell receptor beta chain was captured by sequencing in a study of blood T cells in healthy people across ages. Overall study results and limits: The authors considered diversity estimates from one million T cells to be underestimates.

The CDR3 is 13 amino acids. Trimming took off 5 bases at V and 5 bases at J, with 12 bases between the two ends. Germline CDR1 is SGHTA and CDR2 is FQGNSA. For the second PCR, which ran for 7 to 11 cycles, a sample-barcoded 5' primer and a J-beta primer mix were used. MiXCR, applied by TCRdb to the 5' RACE reads, yields one record per CDR3 protein. Among around 2 million distinct CDR3 sequences listed, roughly two fifths were seen once. About this clonotype: The antigen is undetermined.

This receptor was identified in a human donor in good health. The sequenced sample was blood. The chain uses TRBV7-2 and TRBJ2-5; D may be TRBD1 (5 bases). The DNA of the CDR3 is TGTGCCAGCAGCCGAGACAGAACTGAGACCCAGTACTTC. Translated: CASSRDRTETQYF.